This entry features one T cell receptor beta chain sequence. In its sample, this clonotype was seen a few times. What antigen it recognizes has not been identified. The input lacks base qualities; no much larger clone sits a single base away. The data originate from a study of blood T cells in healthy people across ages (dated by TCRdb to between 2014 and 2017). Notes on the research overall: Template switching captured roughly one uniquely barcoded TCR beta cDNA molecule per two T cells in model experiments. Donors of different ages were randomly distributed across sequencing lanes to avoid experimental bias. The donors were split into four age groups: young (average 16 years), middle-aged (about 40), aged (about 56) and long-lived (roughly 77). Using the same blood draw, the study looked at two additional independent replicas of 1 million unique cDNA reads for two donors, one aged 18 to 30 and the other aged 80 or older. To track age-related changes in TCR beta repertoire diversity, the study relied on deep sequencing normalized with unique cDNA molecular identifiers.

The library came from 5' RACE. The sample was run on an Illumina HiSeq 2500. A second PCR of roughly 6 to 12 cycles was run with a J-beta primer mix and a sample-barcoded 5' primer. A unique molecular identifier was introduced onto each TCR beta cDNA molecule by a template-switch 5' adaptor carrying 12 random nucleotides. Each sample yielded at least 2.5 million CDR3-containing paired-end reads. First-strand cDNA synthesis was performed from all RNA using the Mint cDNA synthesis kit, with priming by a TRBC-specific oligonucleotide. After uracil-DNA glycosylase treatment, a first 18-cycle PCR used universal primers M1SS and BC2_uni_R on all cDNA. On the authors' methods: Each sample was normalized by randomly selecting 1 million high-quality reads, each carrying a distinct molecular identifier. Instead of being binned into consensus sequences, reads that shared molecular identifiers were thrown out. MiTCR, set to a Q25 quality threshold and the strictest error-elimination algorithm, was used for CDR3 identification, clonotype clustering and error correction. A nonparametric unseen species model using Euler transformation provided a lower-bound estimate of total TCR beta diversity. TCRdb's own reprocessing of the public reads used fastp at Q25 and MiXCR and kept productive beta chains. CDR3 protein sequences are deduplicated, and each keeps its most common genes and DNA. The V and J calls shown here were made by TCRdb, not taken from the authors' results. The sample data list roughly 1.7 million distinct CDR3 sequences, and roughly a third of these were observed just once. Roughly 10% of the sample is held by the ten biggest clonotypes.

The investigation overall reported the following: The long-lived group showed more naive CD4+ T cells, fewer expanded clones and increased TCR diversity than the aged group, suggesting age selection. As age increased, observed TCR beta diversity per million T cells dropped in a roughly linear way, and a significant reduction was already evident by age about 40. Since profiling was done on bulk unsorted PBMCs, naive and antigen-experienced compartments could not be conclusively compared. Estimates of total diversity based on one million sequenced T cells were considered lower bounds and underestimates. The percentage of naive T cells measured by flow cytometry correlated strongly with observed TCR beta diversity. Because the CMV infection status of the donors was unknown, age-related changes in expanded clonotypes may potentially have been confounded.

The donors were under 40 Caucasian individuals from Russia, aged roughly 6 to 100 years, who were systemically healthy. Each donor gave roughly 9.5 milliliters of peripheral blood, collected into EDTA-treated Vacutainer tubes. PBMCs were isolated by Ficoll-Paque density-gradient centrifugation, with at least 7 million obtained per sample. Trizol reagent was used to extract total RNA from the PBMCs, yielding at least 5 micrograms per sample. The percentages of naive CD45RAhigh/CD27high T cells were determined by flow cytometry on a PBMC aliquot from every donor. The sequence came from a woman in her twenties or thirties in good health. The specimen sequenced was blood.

The CDR3 reads CAISVARNTEAFF. The DNA sequence is given as TGTGCCATCAGTGTCGCTAGGAACACTGAAGCTTTCTTT. The sequence links TRBV10-3 to TRBJ1-1, with the D gene too uncertain to name. Trimming at the junction amounts to 4 bases on V and 1 base on J, and the germline ends lie 7 bases apart. The CDR3 numbers 13 residues from cysteine through phenylalanine. CDR3 DNA is the only sequence kept; it has 39 bases, read in frame from the first base. As encoded in the germline V gene, CDR1 is ENHRY while CDR2 is SYGVKD.